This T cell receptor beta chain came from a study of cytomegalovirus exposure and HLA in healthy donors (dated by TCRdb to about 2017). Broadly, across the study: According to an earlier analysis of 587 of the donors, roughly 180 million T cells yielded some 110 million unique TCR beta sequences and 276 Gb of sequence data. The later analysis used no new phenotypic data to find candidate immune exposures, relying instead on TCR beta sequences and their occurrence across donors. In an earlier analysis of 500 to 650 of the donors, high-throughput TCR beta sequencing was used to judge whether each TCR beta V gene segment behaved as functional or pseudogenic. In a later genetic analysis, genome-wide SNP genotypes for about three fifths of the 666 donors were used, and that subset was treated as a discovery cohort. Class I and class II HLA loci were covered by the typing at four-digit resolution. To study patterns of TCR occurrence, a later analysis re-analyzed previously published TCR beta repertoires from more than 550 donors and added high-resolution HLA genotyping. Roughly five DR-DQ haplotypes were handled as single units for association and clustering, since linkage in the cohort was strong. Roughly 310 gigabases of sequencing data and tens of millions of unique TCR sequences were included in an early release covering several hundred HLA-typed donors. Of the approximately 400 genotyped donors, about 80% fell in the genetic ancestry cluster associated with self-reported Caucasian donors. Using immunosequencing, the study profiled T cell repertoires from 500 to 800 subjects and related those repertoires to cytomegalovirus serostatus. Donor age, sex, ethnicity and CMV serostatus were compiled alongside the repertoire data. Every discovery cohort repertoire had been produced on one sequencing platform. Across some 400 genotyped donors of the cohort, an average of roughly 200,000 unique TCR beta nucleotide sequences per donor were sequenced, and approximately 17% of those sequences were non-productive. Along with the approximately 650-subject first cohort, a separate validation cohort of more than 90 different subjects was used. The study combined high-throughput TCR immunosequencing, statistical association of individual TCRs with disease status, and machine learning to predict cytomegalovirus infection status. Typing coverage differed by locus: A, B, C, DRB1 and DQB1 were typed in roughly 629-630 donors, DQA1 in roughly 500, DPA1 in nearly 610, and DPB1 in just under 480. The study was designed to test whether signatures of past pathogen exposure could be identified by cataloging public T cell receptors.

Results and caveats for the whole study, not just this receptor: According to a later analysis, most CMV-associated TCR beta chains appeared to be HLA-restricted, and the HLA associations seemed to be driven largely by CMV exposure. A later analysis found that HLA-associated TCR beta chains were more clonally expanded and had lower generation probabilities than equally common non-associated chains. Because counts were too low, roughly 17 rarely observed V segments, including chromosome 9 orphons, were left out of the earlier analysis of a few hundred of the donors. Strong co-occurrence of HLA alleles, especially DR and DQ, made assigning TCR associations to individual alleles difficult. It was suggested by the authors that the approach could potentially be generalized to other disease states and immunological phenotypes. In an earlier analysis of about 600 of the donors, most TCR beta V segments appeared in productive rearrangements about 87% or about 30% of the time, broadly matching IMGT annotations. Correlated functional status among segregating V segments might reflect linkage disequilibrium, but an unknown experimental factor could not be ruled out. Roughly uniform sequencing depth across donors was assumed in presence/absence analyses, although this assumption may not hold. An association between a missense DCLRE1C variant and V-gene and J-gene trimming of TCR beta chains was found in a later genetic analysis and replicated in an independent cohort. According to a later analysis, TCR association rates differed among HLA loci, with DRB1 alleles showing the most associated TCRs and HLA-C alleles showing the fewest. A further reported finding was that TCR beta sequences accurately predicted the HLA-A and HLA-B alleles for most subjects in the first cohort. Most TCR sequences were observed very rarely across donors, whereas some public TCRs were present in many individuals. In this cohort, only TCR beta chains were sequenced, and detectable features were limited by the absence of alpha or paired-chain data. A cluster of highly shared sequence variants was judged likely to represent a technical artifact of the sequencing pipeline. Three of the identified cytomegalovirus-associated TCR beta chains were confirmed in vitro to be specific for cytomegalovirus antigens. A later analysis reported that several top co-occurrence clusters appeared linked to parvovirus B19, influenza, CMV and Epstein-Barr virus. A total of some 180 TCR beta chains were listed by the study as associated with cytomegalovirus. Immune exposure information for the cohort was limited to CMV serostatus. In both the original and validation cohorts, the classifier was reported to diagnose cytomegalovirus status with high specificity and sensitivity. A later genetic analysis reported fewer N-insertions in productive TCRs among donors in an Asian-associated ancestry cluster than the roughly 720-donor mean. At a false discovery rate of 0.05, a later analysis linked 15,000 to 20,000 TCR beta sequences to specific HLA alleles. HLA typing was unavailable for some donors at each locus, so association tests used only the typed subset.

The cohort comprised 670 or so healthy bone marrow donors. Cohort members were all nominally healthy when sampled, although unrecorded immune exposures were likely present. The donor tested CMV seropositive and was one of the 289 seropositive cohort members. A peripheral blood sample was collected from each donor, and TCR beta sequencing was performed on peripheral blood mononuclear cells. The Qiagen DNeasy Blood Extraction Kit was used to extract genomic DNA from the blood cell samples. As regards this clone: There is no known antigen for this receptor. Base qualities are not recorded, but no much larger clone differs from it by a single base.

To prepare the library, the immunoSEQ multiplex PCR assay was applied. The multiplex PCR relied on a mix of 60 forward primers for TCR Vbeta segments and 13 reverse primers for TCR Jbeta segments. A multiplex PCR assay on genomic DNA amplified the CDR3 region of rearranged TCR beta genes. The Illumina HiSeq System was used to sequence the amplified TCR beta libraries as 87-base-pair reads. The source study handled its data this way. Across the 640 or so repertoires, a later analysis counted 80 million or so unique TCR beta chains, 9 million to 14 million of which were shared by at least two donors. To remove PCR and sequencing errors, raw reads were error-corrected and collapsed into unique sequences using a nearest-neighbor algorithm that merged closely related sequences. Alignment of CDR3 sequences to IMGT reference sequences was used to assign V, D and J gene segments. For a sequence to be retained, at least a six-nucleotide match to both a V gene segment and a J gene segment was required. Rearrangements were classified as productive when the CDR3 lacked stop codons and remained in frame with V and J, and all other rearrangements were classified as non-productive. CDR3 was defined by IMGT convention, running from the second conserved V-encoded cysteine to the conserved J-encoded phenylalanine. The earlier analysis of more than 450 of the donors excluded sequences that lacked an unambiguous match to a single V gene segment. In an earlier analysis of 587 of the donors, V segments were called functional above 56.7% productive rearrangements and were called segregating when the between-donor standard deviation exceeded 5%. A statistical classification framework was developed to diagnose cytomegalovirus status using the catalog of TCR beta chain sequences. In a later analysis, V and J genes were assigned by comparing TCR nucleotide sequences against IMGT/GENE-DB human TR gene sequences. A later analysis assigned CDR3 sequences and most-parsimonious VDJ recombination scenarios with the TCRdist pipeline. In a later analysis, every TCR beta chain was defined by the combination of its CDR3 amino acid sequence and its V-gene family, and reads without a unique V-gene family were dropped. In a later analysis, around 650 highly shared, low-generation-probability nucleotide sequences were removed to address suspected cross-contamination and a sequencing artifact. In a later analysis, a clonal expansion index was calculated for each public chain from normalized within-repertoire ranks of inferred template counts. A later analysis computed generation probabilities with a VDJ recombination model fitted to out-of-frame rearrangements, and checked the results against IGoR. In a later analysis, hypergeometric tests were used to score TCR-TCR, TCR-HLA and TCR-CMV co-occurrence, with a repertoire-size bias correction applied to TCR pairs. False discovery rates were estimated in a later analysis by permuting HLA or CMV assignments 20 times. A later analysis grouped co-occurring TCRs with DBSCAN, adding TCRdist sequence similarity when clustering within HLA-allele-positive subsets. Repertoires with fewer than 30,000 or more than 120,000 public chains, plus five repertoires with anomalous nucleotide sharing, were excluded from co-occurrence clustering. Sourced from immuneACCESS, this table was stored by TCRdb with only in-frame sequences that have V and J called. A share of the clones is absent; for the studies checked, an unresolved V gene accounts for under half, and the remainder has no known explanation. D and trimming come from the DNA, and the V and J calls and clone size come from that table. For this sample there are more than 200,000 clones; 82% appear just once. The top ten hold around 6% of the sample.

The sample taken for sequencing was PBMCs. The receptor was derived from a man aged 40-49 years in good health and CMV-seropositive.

CDR3 reads: CASSLKGTGYYQPQHF. Read as DNA, the sequence is TGTGCCAGCAGTTTAAAGGGGACAGGGTACTATCAGCCCCAGCATTTT. The V and J segments used are TRBV27 and TRBJ1-5; TRBD1 lines up with 9 middle nucleotides. From cysteine to phenylalanine, the CDR3 is 16 amino acids long. The kept DNA is CDR3 alone, 48 bases in frame from the first base. Here V drops 2 bases and J drops 5 bases, and the junction holds 7 bases not matched to any gene. The germline V gene (reference sequence) yields MNHEY for CDR1 and SMNVEV for CDR2.